This T cell receptor (beta chain) was captured by sequencing in a study of control samples from healthy donors and cancer patients. The length of the CDR3 is 14 residues. The germline V gene has CDR1 MNHEY and CDR2 SVGAGI. The V end lost 6 bases, the J end lost 2 bases, and 13 bases lay between the germline ends. Produced via immunoSEQ multiplex PCR; TCRdb's table is partial and in-frame only. This sample has around 200,000 clones; 85% to 95% occur once, and the top ten carry more than 1.2%. The sequencing sample was made of blood. The rearrangement joins TRBV6-5 to TRBJ1-2; possible D gene TRBD1, 6 bases. The receptor was isolated from a man aged 18 to 29 in good health. The CDR3 loop reads CASRYREANYGYTF. In nucleotides, the CDR3 is TGTGCCAGCAGGTACAGGGAGGCAAACTATGGCTACACCTTC.